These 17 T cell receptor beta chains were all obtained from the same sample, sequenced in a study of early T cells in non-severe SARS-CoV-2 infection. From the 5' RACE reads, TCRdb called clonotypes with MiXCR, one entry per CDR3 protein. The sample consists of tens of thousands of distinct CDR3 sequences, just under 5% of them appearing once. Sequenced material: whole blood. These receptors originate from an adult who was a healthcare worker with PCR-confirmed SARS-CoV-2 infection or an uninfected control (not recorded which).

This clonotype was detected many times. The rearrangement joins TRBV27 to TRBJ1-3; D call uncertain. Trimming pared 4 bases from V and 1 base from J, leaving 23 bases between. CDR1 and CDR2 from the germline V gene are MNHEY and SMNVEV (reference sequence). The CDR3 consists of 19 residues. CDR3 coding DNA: TGTGCCAGCAGTTCATTGAAGAGTTCCGCTGCCATTTCTGGAAACACCATATATTTT. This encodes CASSSLKSSAAISGNTIYF.

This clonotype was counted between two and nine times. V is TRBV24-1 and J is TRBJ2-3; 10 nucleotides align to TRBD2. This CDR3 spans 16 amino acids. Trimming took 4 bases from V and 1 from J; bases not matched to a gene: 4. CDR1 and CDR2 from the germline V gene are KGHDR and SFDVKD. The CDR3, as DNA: TGTGCCACCAGTGACCAAGGGACTAGCGGCACAGATACGCAGTATTTT. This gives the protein CATSDQGTSGTDTQYF.

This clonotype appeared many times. CDR3 amino acids: CAWSKPAERYNEQFF. In DNA form, the CDR3 reads TGTGCCTGGAGTAAGCCAGCGGAAAGATACAATGAGCAGTTCTTC. This chain uses TRBV30 with TRBJ2-1, with D perhaps matching TRBD2 (5 bases). The CDR3 has 15 residues. CDR1 is GTSNPN and CDR2 is SVGIG in the germline V gene (reference sequence). V shed 2 bases and J shed 4 bases, with 15 bases lying between them. The whole variable domain, filled in from reference TRBV30 and TRBJ2-1, reads SQTIHQWPATLVQPVGSPLSLECTVEGTSNPNLYWYRQAAGRGLQLLFYSVGIGQISSEVPQNLSASRPQDRQFILSSKKLLLSDSGFYLCAWSKPAERYNEQFFGPGTRLTVL.

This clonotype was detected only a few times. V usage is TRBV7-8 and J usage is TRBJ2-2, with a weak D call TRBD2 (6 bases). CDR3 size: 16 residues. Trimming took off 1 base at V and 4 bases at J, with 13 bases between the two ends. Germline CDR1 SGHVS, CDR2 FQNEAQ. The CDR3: CASSLGSLAGTGELFF. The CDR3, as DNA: TGTGCCAGCAGCTTAGGTTCACTAGCAGGCACCGGGGAGCTGTTTTTT.

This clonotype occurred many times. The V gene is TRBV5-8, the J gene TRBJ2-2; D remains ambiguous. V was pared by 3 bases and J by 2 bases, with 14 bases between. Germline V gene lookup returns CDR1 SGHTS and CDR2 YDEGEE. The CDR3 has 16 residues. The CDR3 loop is CASSSGWGLNTGELFF. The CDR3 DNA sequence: TGTGCCAGCAGCTCAGGCTGGGGTCTCAACACCGGGGAGCTGTTTTTT.

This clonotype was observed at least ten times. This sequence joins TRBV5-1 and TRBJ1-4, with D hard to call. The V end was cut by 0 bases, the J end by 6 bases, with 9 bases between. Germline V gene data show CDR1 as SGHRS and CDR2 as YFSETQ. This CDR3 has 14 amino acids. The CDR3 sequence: CASSLGREDEKLFF. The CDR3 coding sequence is TGCGCCAGCAGCTTGGGGAGAGAGGATGAAAAACTGTTTTTT.

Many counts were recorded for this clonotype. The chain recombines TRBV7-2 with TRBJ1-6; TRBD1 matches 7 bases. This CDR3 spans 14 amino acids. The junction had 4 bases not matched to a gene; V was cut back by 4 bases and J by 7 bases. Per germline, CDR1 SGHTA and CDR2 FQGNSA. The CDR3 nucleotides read TGTGCCAGCAGCTGGACAGGACAAAATTCACCCCTCCACTTT. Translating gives CASSWTGQNSPLHF.

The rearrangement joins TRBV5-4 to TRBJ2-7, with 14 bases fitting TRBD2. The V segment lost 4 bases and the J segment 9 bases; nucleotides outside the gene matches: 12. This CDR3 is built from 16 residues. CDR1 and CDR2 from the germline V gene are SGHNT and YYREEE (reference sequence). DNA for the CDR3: TGTGCCAGCAGCCCGGGACTAGCGGGAGCCGGTAGTGGGCAGTACTTC. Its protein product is CASSPGLAGAGSGQYF.

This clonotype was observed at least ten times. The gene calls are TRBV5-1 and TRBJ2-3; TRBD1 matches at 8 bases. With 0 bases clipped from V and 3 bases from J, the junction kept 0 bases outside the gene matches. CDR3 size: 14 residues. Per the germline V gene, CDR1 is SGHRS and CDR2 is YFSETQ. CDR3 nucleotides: TGCGCCAGCAGCTTGGGGACAGGGACAGATACGCAGTATTTT. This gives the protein CASSLGTGTDTQYF.

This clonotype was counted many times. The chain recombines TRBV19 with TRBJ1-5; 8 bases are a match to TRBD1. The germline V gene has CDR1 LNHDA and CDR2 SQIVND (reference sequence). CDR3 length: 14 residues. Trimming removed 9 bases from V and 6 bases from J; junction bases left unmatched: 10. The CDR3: CASRPYQGAQPQHF. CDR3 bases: TGTGCCAGCCGCCCCTACCAGGGGGCTCAGCCCCAGCATTTT.

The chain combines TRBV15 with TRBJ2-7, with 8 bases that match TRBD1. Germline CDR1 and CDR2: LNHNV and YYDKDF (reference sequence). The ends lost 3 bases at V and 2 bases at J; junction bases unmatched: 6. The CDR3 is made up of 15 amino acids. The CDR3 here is CATSSRQGRPYEQYF. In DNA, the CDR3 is TGTGCCACCAGCAGCCGACAGGGGCGACCCTACGAGCAGTACTTC.

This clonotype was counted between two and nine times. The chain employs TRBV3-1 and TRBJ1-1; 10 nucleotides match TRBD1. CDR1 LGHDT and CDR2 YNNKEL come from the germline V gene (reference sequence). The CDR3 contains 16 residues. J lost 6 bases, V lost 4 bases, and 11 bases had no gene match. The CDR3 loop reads CASSPWTGGDGAEAFF. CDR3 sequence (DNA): TGTGCCAGCAGCCCATGGACAGGGGGGGACGGCGCTGAAGCTTTCTTT.

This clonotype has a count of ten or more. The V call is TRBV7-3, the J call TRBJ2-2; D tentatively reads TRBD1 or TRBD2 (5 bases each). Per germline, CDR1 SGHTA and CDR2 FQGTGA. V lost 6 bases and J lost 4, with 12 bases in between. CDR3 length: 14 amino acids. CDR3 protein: CASSRDLGTGELFF. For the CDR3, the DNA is TGTGCCAGCAGTAGGGACCTGGGCACCGGGGAGCTGTTTTTT.

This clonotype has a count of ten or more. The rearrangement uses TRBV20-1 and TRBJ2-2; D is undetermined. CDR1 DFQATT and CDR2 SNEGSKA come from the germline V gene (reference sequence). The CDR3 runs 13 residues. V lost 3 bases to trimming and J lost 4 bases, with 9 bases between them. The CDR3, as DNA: TGCAGTGCTAGTTTCGGCTTCACCGGGGAGCTGTTTTTT. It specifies CSASFGFTGELFF.

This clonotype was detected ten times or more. DNA for the CDR3: TGTGCCACCTCCGGAAGAGGCACAGATACGCAGTATTTT. Its translation is CATSGRGTDTQYF. This chain links TRBV10-3 with TRBJ2-3; D call uncertain. Germline V gene data show CDR1 as ENHRY and CDR2 as SYGVKD. Between the trimmed V and J ends, which lost 10 bases and 1 base, there was a span of 12 bases. This CDR3 has 13 residues.

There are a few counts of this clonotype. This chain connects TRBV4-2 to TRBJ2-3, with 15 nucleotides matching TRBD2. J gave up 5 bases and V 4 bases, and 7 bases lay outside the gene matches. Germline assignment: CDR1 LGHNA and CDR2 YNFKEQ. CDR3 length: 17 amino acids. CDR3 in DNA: TGTGCCAGCAGCCTCATAGGGACTAGCGGGGGGAAAGATACGCAGTATTTT. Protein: CASSLIGTSGGKDTQYF.

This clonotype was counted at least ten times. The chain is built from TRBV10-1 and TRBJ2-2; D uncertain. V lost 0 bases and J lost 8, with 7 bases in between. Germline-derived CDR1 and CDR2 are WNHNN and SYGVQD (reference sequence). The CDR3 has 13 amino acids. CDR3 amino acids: CASSESVVGELFF. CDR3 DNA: TGCGCCAGCAGTGAGTCGGTGGTTGGGGAGCTGTTTTTT.